The TCR beta chain described here comes from a study of T-cell reconstitution after alpha-beta-depleted transplantation in children. Unique molecular identifiers were incorporated when the TCRbeta library was constructed. Via MiXCR, TCRdb re-called the PCR reads, giving one row per CDR3 protein. The table has more than 120,000 distinct CDR3 sequences, 8% to 10% seen once. Per the germline V gene, CDR1 is LNHDA and CDR2 is SQIVND (reference sequence). There are 15 residues in the CDR3. Trimming cost V 3 bases and J 10 bases, with 19 bases left between them. The chain has TRBV19 and TRBJ1-5; D not certain. This TCR derives from a female patient aged 2-9 years who had a stem cell transplant for congenital amegakaryocytic thrombocytopenia, so the T cells may come from the graft donor. The sequences come from PBMCs, mostly from graft donor cells, collected 180 days after TCRalphabeta/CD19-depleted stem cell transplant. CDR3: CASSISPYGVGPQHF. The CDR3, as DNA: TGTGCCAGTAGTATTTCCCCGTATGGGGTGGGCCCCCAGCATTTT.